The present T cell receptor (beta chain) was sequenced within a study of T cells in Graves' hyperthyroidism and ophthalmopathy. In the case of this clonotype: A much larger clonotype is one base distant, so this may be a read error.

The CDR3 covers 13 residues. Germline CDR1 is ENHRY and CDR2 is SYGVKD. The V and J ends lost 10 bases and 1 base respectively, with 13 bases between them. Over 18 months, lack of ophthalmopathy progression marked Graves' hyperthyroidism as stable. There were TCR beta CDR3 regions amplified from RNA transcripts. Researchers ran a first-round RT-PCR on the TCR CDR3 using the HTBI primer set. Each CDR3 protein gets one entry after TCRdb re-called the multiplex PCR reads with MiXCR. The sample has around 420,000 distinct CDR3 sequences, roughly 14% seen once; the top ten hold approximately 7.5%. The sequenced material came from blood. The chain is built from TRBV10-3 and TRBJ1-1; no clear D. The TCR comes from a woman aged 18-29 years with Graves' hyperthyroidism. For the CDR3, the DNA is TGTGCCACCAGGAGAGAGCCGAACACTGAAGCTTTCTTT. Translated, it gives CATRREPNTEAFF.